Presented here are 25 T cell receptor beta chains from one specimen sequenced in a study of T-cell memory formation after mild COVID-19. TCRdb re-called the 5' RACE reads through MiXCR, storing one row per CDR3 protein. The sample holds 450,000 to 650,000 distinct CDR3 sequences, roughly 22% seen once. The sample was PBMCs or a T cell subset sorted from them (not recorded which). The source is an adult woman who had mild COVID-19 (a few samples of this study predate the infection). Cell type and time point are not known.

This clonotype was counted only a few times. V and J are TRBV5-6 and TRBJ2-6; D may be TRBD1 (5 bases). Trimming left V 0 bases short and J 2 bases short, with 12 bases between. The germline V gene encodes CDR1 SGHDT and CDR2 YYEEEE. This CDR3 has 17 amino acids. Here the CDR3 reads CASSLGSGIPGANVLTF. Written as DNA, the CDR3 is TGTGCCAGCAGCTTGGGGTCAGGGATCCCTGGGGCCAACGTCCTGACTTTC.

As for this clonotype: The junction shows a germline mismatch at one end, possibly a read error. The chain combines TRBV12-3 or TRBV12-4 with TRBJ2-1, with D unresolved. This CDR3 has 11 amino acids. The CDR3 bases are TGTGCCAGCAGTTTTCGTCTTGAGCAGTTATTC. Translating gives CASSFRLEQLF.

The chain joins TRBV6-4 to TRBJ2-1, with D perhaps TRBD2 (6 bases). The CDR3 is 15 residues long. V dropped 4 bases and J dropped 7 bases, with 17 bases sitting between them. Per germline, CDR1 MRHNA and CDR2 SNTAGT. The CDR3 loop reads CASSGSPGTSNEQFF. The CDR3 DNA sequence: TGTGCCAGCAGTGGGAGCCCCGGGACTTCTAATGAGCAGTTCTTC.

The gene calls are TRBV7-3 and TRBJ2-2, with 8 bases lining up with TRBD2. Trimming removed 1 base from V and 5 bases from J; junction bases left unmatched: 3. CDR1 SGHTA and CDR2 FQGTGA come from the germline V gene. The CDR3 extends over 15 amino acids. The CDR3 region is CASSLSTSGTGELFF. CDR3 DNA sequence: TGTGCCAGCAGCTTAAGCACTAGCGGAACCGGGGAGCTGTTTTTT.

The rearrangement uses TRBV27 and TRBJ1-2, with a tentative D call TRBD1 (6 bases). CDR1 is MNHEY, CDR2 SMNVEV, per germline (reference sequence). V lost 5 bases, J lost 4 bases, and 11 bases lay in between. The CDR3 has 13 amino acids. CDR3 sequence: CASSLTGLYGYTF. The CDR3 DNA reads TGTGCCAGCAGTCTAACAGGGCTCTATGGCTACACCTTC.

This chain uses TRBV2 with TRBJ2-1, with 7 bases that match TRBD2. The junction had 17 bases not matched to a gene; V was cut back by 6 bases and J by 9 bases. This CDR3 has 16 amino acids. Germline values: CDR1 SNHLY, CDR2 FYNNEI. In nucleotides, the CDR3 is TGTGCCAGCAGGGGAGTGGGGGGGGAGTATCGGCTTGAGCAGTTCTTC. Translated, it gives CASRGVGGEYRLEQFF.

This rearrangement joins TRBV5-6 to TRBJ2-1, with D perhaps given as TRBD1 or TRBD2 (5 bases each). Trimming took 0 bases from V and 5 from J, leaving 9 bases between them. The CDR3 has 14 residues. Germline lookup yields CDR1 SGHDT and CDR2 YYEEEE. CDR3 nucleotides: TGTGCCAGCAGCTTGGAGGGACGCGACAATGAGCAGTTCTTC. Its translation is CASSLEGRDNEQFF.

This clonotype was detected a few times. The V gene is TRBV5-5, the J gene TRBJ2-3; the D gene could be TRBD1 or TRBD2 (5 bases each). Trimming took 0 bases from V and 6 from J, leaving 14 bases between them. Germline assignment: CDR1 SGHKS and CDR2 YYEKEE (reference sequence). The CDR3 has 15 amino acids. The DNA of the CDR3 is TGTGCCAGCAGCTTGGCCTTGGGGGTGGGGGATACGCAGTATTTT. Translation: CASSLALGVGDTQYF.

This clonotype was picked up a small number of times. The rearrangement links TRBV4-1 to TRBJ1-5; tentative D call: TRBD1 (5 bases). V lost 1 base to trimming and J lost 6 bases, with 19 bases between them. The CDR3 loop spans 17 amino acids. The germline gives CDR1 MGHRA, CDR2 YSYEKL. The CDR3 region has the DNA TGCGCCAGCAGCCAAGTGCTAGGAGGGGTCCGTAGTCAGCCCCAGCATTTT. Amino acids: CASSQVLGGVRSQPQHF.

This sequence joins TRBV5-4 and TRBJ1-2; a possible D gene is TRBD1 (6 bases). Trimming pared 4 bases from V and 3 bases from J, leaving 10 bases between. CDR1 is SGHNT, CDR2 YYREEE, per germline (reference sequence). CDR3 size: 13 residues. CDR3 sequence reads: CASSTGQYYGYTF. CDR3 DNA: TGTGCCAGCAGCACGGGACAATACTATGGCTACACCTTC.

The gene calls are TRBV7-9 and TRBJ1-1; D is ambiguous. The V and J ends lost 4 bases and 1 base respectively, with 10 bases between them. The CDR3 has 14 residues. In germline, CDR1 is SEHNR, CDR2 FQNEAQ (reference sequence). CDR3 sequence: CASSSPQKNTEAFF. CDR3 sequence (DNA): TGTGCCAGCAGCTCCCCCCAGAAGAACACTGAAGCTTTCTTT.

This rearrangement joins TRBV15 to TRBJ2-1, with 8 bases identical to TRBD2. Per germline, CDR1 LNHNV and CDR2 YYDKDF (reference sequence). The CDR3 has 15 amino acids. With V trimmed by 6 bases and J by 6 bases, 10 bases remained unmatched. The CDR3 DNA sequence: TGTGCCACCAGGGGATTAGCGGGAAGTCTCAATGAGCAGTTCTTC. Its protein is CATRGLAGSLNEQFF.

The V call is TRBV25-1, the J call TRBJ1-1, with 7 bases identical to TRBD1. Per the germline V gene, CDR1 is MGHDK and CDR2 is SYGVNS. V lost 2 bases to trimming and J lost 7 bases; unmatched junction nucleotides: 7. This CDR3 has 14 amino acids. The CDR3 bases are TGTGCCAGCAGTGAACTTTTAGGGGGCCGTGAAGCTTTCTTT. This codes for CASSELLGGREAFF.

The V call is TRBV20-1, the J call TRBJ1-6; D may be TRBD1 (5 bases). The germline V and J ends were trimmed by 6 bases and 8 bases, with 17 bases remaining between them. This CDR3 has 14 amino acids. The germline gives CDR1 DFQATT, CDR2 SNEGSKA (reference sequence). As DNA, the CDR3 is TGCAGTGCCCAGAGGGGCTTTAGCGATTCACCCCTCCACTTT. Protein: CSAQRGFSDSPLHF.

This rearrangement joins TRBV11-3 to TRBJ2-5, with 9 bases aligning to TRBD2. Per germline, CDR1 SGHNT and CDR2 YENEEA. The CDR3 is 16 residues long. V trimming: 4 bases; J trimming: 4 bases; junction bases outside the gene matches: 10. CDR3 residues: CASSSTSGLRAETQYF. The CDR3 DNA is TGTGCCAGCAGCTCGACTAGCGGCCTGAGGGCAGAGACCCAGTACTTC.

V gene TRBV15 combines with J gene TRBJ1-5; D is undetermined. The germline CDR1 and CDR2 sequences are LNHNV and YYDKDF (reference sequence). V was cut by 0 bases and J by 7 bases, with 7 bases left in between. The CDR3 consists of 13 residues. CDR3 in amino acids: CATSRDNGQPQHF. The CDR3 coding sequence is TGTGCCACCAGCAGAGATAATGGGCAGCCCCAGCATTTT.

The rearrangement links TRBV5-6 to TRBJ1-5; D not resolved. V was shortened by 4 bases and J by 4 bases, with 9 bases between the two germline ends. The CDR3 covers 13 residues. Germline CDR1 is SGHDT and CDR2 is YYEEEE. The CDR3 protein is CASSTDRNQPQHF. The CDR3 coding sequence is TGTGCCAGCAGCACGGACCGGAATCAGCCCCAGCATTTT.

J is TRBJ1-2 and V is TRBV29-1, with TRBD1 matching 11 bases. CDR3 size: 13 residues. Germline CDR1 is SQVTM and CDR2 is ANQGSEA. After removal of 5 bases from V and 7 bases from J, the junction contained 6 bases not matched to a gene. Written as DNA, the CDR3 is TGCAGCGTTTGGACAGGGGGCTTATTTGGCTACACCTTC. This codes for CSVWTGGLFGYTF. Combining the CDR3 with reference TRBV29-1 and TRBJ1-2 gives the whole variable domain SAVISQKPSRDICQRGTSLTIQCQVDSQVTMMFWYRQQPGQSLTLIATANQGSEATYESGFVIDKFPISRPNLTFSTLTVSNMSPEDSSIYLCSVWTGGLFGYTFGSGTRLTVV.

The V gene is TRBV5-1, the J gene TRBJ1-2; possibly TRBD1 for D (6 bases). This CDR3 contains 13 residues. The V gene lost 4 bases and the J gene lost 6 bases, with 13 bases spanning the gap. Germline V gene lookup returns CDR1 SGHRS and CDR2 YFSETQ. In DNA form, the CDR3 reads TGCGCCAGCAGCCCGAGGGGGGGAGATGGCTACACCTTC. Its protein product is CASSPRGGDGYTF.

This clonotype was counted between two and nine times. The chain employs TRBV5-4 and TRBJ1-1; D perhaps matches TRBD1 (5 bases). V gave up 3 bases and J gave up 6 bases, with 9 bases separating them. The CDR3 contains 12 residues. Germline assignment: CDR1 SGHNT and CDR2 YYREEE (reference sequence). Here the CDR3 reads CASSWGGAEAFF. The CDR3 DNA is TGTGCCAGCAGCTGGGGCGGGGCTGAAGCTTTCTTT.

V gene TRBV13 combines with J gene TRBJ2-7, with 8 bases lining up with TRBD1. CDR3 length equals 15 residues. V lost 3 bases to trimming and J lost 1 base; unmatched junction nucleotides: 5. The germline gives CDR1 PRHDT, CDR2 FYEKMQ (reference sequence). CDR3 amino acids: CASSFRQGASYEQYF. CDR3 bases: TGTGCCAGCAGCTTCCGCCAGGGGGCTTCCTACGAGCAGTACTTC.

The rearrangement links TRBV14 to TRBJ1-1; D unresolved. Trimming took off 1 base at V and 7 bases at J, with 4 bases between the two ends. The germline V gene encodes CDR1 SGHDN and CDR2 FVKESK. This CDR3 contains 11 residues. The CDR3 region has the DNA TGTGCCAGCAGCCAAGTTAATGAAGCTTTCTTT. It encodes CASSQVNEAFF.

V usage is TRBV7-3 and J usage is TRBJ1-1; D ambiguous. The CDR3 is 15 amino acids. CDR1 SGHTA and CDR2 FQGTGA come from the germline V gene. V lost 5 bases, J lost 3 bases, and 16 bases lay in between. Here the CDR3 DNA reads TGTGCCAGCAGCCTAAGAGGCGGGGAGGACACTGAAGCTTTCTTT. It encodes CASSLRGGEDTEAFF.

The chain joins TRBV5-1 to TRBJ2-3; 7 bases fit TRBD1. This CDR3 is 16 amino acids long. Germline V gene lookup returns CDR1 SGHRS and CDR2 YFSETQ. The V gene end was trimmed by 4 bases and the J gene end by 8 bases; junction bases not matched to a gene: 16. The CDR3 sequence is CASSHGTAGVSGTQYF. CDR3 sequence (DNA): TGCGCCAGCAGCCATGGGACAGCCGGGGTGTCGGGTACGCAGTATTTT.

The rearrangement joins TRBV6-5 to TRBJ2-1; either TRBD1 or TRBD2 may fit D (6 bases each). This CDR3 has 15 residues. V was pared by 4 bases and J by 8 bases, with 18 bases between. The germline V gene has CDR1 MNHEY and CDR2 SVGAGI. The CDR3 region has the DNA TGTGCCAGCAGTTGGGACTCCCCTGAGGGGGATGAGCAGTTCTTC. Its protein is CASSWDSPEGDEQFF.